Below, 27 T cell receptor beta chains from the same sample are listed, as sequenced in a study of T cells in Graves' hyperthyroidism and ophthalmopathy. The source material, RNA transcripts, was used to amplify TCR beta CDR3 regions. TCR CDR3 regions were first amplified by RT-PCR with HTBI primers. TCRdb recomputed calls from the multiplex PCR reads with MiXCR, one row per CDR3 protein. The data contain over 400,000 distinct CDR3 sequences, approximately 14% of them singletons. What was sequenced was blood. The receptors come from a man younger than 30 with Graves' ophthalmopathy.

This clonotype was counted many times. V usage is TRBV10-3 and J usage is TRBJ1-1; D ambiguous. Germline V gene sequence: CDR1 ENHRY, CDR2 SYGVKD. V gave up 6 bases and J gave up 4 bases, with 12 bases separating them. The CDR3 covers 13 residues. The CDR3 nucleotides read TGTGCCATCAGCCACGGGGAAGGCACTGAAGCTTTCTTT. This encodes CAISHGEGTEAFF.

This clonotype was observed at least ten times. The rearrangement links TRBV9 to TRBJ2-1; TRBD2 aligns across 14 bases. V was pared by 0 bases and J by 9 bases, with 20 bases of the junction left unmatched. This CDR3 is 21 amino acids long. Germline V gives CDR1 SGDLS, CDR2 YYNGEE. CDR3 coding DNA: TGTGCCAGCAGCGTAGAGCCCTACCCCATCTTGACTAGCGGGAGGGCCGGTGAGCAGTTCTTC. Its protein product is CASSVEPYPILTSGRAGEQFF.

This clonotype has only a few counts. This sequence joins TRBV20-1 and TRBJ1-5; 8 nucleotides match TRBD1. Germline V gene sequence: CDR1 DFQATT, CDR2 SNEGSKA (reference sequence). This CDR3 region has 15 residues. The V segment lost 5 bases and the J segment 5 bases; nucleotides outside the gene matches: 11. CDR3 nucleotide sequence: TGCAGTGCTTGGGCCGGGACAGGAGCATATCAGCCCCAGCATTTT. This sequence encodes CSAWAGTGAYQPQHF.

This clonotype was recorded at least ten times. The chain is built from TRBV28 and TRBJ2-7, with D unclear. Trimming removed 3 bases from V and 0 bases from J, with 12 bases in between. This CDR3 spans 15 amino acids. CDR1 and CDR2 from the germline V gene are MDHEN and SYDVKM. CDR3 nucleotide sequence: TGTGCCAGCAGTTTCCCCCGCAGCTACTCCTACGAGCAGTACTTC. It specifies CASSFPRSYSYEQYF.

This clonotype was observed at least ten times. The CDR3 coding sequence is TGTGCCTGGAACGGGCCGTTACAAGAGACCCAGTACTTC. Its protein product is CAWNGPLQETQYF. The chain employs TRBV30 and TRBJ2-5; no reliable D call. There are 13 residues in the CDR3. The V gene lost 4 bases and the J gene lost 2 bases, with 11 bases spanning the gap. Germline V lookup: CDR1 GTSNPN, CDR2 SVGIG (reference sequence).

This clonotype was recorded at least ten times. This CDR3 reads CASSPTSYNSPLHF. The DNA for the CDR3 is TGTGCCAGCAGCCCGACATCCTATAATTCACCCCTCCACTTT. The genes are TRBV3-1 and TRBJ1-6; D ambiguous. The CDR3 runs 14 residues. Between the trimmed V and J ends, which lost 4 bases and 1 base, there was a span of 5 bases. Germline assignment: CDR1 LGHDT and CDR2 YNNKEL (reference sequence).

This clonotype appeared many times. The chain combines TRBV6-5 with TRBJ2-7, with 11 bases aligning to TRBD2. Per the germline V gene, CDR1 is MNHEY and CDR2 is SVGAGI. V shed 2 bases, J shed 0 bases, and the junction held 0 bases outside the gene matches. This CDR3 is built from 15 residues. Written as DNA, the CDR3 is TGTGCCAGCAGTTACACTAGCGGGAGCTCCTACGAGCAGTACTTC. Translation: CASSYTSGSSYEQYF.

This clonotype was seen repeatedly, ten times or more. The chain couples TRBV18 to TRBJ2-3; 7 nucleotides line up with TRBD2. Trimming cost V 3 bases and J 3 bases; bases outside gene matches: 3. This CDR3 contains 14 residues. The germline V gene encodes CDR1 KGHSH and CDR2 LQKENI. This chain's CDR3 is CASSPGLETDTQYF. The CDR3 coding sequence is TGTGCCAGCTCACCTGGACTAGAAACAGATACGCAGTATTTT.

This clonotype showed up many times. This chain uses TRBV29-1 with TRBJ2-7; 8 positions agree with TRBD1. The CDR3 length is 14 residues. Germline CDR1 SQVTM, CDR2 ANQGSEA. J was trimmed by 2 bases and V by 3 bases; bases with no gene match: 6. CDR3 in amino acids: CSVEGPGQAYEQYF. DNA of the CDR3: TGCAGCGTTGAGGGACCGGGACAGGCCTACGAGCAGTACTTC.

This clonotype was recorded at least ten times. The J gene is TRBJ2-2, the V gene TRBV11-2; 9 bases are shared with TRBD2. The germline V gene encodes CDR1 SGHAT and CDR2 FQNNGV. Trimming cost V 6 bases and J 1 base; bases outside gene matches: 0. This CDR3 region has 14 residues. CDR3 nucleotide sequence: TGTGCCAGCAGGACTAGCGGGAACACCGGGGAGCTGTTTTTT. The encoded protein is CASRTSGNTGELFF.

Details on this clonotype: This may stem from a read error, because a much larger clone lies one nucleotide away. The chain employs TRBV20-1 and TRBJ2-5; 7 bases fit TRBD2. The ends lost 6 bases at V and 5 bases at J; junction bases unmatched: 12. CDR1 and CDR2 (germline): DFQATT, SNEGSKA (reference sequence). The CDR3 totals 14 residues. Here the CDR3 reads CSAALGRGLETQYF. The CDR3 coding sequence is TGCAGTGCCGCCCTGGGGAGGGGCCTGGAGACCCAGTACTTC.

This clonotype was observed at least ten times. The chain carries TRBV7-2 and TRBJ2-3; unclear D gene. The ends were cut back, 2 bases at V and 5 bases at J, with 20 bases in the middle. This CDR3 contains 17 residues. The germline gives CDR1 SGHTA, CDR2 FQGNSA. The CDR3 sequence: CASSLSARRGRVDTQYF. CDR3 coding DNA: TGTGCCAGCAGCTTATCAGCCCGACGAGGTCGGGTAGATACGCAGTATTTT.

On this clonotype: A much bigger clone sits one base away, suggesting this may be a read error. The J gene is TRBJ1-1, the V gene TRBV6-2 or TRBV6-3; D might be TRBD1 (6 bases). V lost 10 bases and J lost 3, with 18 bases in between. The CDR3 totals 14 residues. The germline V gene encodes CDR1 MNHEY and CDR2 SVGEGT. In DNA, the CDR3 is TGTGCCAACAGAAACCACAGGGACTACACTGAAGCTTTCTTT. Translation gives CANRNHRDYTEAFF.

The chain carries TRBV28 and TRBJ2-4; TRBD1 matches 7 bases. Looked up from germline, CDR1 is MDHEN and CDR2 is SYDVKM. V shed 0 bases and J 8 bases; nucleotides not matched to a gene: 10. The CDR3 totals 16 residues. This CDR3 reads CASSLWSGQVSYIQYF. DNA for the CDR3: TGTGCCAGCAGTTTATGGTCAGGACAGGTATCGTACATTCAGTACTTC.

This clonotype came up many times. This rearrangement joins TRBV24-1 to TRBJ2-3; tentative D call: TRBD1 (5 bases). Germline values: CDR1 KGHDR, CDR2 SFDVKD. The CDR3 has 13 amino acids. V was pared by 9 bases and J by 2 bases, with 11 bases between. DNA of the CDR3: TGTGCCACCTTGGACACCTTCACAGATACGCAGTATTTT. Its protein is CATLDTFTDTQYF.

The chain uses TRBV19 and TRBJ2-7, with 7 bases identical to TRBD1. Germline trimming cut 7 bases from V and 4 bases from J; bases unmatched to any gene: 10. This CDR3 contains 14 residues. Germline V lookup: CDR1 LNHDA, CDR2 SQIVND (reference sequence). The CDR3 DNA follows: TGTGCCAGTAACCTACAGGGGCGACCATACGAGCAGTACTTC. The encoded protein is CASNLQGRPYEQYF.

In this sample, this clonotype turned up many times. V and J are TRBV20-1 and TRBJ1-1, with 9 bases fitting TRBD1. CDR1 and CDR2 (germline): DFQATT, SNEGSKA (reference sequence). V was clipped by 3 bases and J by 5 bases; unmatched bases: 4. CDR3 size: 13 residues. The CDR3 bases are TGCAGTGCTAGTACGGACAGGGGTACTGAAGCTTTCTTT. This encodes CSASTDRGTEAFF.

This clonotype was detected ten times or more. V usage is TRBV7-9 and J usage is TRBJ1-3; D possibly corresponds to TRBD1 (5 bases). Germline lookup yields CDR1 SEHNR and CDR2 FQNEAQ (reference sequence). The CDR3 extends over 16 amino acids. The V and J ends lost 5 bases and 4 bases respectively, with 18 bases between them. The DNA of the CDR3 is TGTGCCAGCAGCGCACAGGAGTCTGGTGGGGGAAACACCATATATTTT. Protein: CASSAQESGGGNTIYF. Full variable domain (missing parts from reference TRBV7-9 and TRBJ1-3): DTGVSQNPRHKITKRGQNVTFRCDPISEHNRLYWYRQTLGQGPEFLTYFQNEAQLEKSRLLSDRFSAERPKGSFSTLEIQRTEQGDSAMYLCASSAQESGGGNTIYFGEGSWLTVV.

This clonotype was picked up many times. The chain employs TRBV6-5 and TRBJ2-7, with D perhaps TRBD1 (6 bases). Deletions cut 0 bases from V and 2 bases from J, with 11 bases between. This CDR3 is 15 amino acids long. Germline V gene data show CDR1 as MNHEY and CDR2 as SVGAGI. CDR3 amino acids: CASSYSSQGPYEQYF. CDR3 DNA sequence: TGTGCCAGCAGTTACTCGAGTCAGGGGCCCTACGAGCAGTACTTC.

In its sample, this clonotype was seen many times. The genes are TRBV2 and TRBJ2-1, with D unclear. Between the trimmed V and J ends, which lost 5 bases and 0 bases, there was a span of 8 bases. CDR3 length equals 14 residues. The germline V gene has CDR1 SNHLY and CDR2 FYNNEI. CDR3 coding DNA: TGTGCCAGCAGTAGACACTCCTCCTACAATGAGCAGTTCTTC. It translates to CASSRHSSYNEQFF.

For this clonotype: A much larger clone sits a single nucleotide away, making a read error possible. The rearrangement links TRBV5-1 to TRBJ2-3, with TRBD2 matching over 8 bases. The CDR3 runs to 15 residues. Germline-derived CDR1 and CDR2 are SGHRS and YFSETQ. Trimming removed 4 bases from V and 4 bases from J; junction bases left unmatched: 8. This chain's CDR3 is CASSPGLAVSDTQYF. CDR3 DNA sequence: TGCGCCAGCAGCCCCGGACTAGCTGTATCAGATACGCAGTATTTT.

In this sample, this clonotype turned up many times. The chain employs TRBV3-1 and TRBJ2-1; D gene unclear. The CDR3 is 13 amino acids. V was clipped by 6 bases and J by 7 bases, with 13 bases between them. Germline V CDR1 and CDR2: LGHDT, YNNKEL (reference sequence). CDR3 residues: CASRFAIDNEQFF. DNA for the CDR3: TGTGCCAGCAGGTTTGCGATAGATAATGAGCAGTTCTTC.

Ten or more counts support this clonotype. The chain links TRBV6-6 to TRBJ2-7; D is possibly TRBD1 (6 bases). CDR3 length: 16 residues. Germline loops: CDR1 MNHNY, CDR2 SVGAGI (reference sequence). The germline V and J ends were trimmed by 0 bases and 0 bases, with 12 bases remaining between them. The CDR3 protein is CASSYSIQGHSYEQYF. The CDR3 coding sequence is TGTGCCAGCAGTTACTCGATTCAGGGGCACTCCTACGAGCAGTACTTC.

In its sample, this clonotype was seen many times. This chain uses TRBV4-1 with TRBJ2-7; no firm D call. Germline V gives CDR1 MGHRA, CDR2 YSYEKL. The CDR3 spans 14 residues. The germline V and J ends were trimmed by 0 bases and 1 base, with 7 bases remaining between them. DNA for the CDR3: TGCGCCAGCAGCCAAGAGGTTCAGTCCTACGAGCAGTACTTC. Translated: CASSQEVQSYEQYF.

At least ten counts were recorded for this clonotype. This chain joins TRBV5-1 and TRBJ2-3; 7 positions agree with TRBD2. The CDR3 sequence is 15 residues long. After removal of 4 bases from V and 0 bases from J, the junction contained 5 bases not matched to a gene. Germline-derived CDR1 and CDR2 are SGHRS and YFSETQ. CDR3 bases: TGCGCCAGCAGCGGAGCGGGGTCTAGCACAGATACGCAGTATTTT. This sequence encodes CASSGAGSSTDTQYF.

This clonotype was observed once. The chain links TRBV24-1 to TRBJ1-2, with 9 positions matching TRBD1. Germline lookup yields CDR1 KGHDR and CDR2 SFDVKD. Trimming cost V 3 bases and J 4 bases; bases outside gene matches: 11. The length of the CDR3 is 17 residues. As DNA, the CDR3 is TGTGCCACCAGTGATCGCCGGGACAGGGAAGTGAGCTATGGCTACACCTTC. It yields the protein CATSDRRDREVSYGYTF.

This chain joins TRBV7-9 and TRBJ2-5, with 11 bases identical to TRBD1. This CDR3 is built from 15 residues. Germline V gives CDR1 SEHNR, CDR2 FQNEAQ (reference sequence). The V segment lost 4 bases and the J segment 3 bases; nucleotides outside the gene matches: 4. CDR3 sequence (DNA): TGTGCCAGCAGCTCTGGGACAGGGGGTGAAGAGACCCAGTACTTC. Protein product: CASSSGTGGEETQYF.